This T cell receptor (beta chain) appears in the sequencing data of a study of T-cell reconstitution after alpha-beta-depleted transplantation in children. Preparation of the TCRbeta library used unique molecular identifiers. TCRdb recomputed calls from the PCR reads with MiXCR, one row per CDR3 protein. The table shows about a million distinct CDR3 sequences, with roughly 29% occurring only once. The clonotype originates from a boy under three years old who had a stem cell transplant for SCID, so the T cells may come from the graft donor. Sequencing was performed on PBMCs, mostly from graft donor cells, taken 360 days after TCRalphabeta/CD19-depleted stem cell transplant.

The CDR3 DNA reads as TGCGCCAGCAGCTTTGAACTAGCCAAAAACATTCAGTACTTC. It specifies CASSFELAKNIQYF. J is TRBJ2-4 and V is TRBV5-1, with D unresolved. The CDR3 totals 14 residues. Trimming stripped 2 bases from V and 0 bases from J, with 6 bases between. Germline values: CDR1 SGHRS, CDR2 YFSETQ.